The 14 T cell receptor beta chains below all came from one sample that was sequenced in a study of T cell repertoires in cytomegalovirus infection. A single record per CDR3 protein comes from TCRdb applying MiXCR to the reads. The repertoire holds about 240,000 distinct CDR3 sequences, approximately 7% seen once, with around 6.9% in the top ten. The specimen was PBMCs. Source of these receptors: a human donor in good health (CMV status not recorded). Some clones in this sample may be carry-over from other donors' samples.

This clonotype has a count of ten or more. The CDR3 DNA follows: TGTGCCAGCAGTCGACAGGAAAGAAATTCACCCCTCCACTTT. It yields the protein CASSRQERNSPLHF. The chain links TRBV6-2 or TRBV6-3 to TRBJ1-6; D is possibly TRBD1 (6 bases). This CDR3 has 14 residues. V lost 5 bases and J 7 bases, leaving 12 bases between the germline ends. CDR1 is MNHEY and CDR2 is SVGEGT in the germline V gene.

This clonotype was picked up many times. The chain has TRBV11-2 and TRBJ2-1; TRBD1 matches 9 bases. Germline CDR1 and CDR2: SGHAT and FQNNGV. The CDR3 contains 18 residues. V was clipped by 5 bases and J by 4 bases; unmatched bases: 15. CDR3 amino acids: CASSPFPLTGGTYNEQFF. In nucleotides, the CDR3 is TGTGCCAGCAGCCCTTTCCCCCTAACAGGGGGCACATACAATGAGCAGTTCTTC.

Ten or more counts support this clonotype. This chain's CDR3 is CASSYGQRADTDTQYF. The CDR3 DNA reads TGTGCCAGCAGTTACGGCCAACGGGCGGACACAGATACGCAGTATTTT. This chain joins TRBV6-6 and TRBJ2-3; D uncertain. Germline V gene lookup returns CDR1 MNHNY and CDR2 SVGAGI (reference sequence). Trimming stripped 2 bases from V and 2 bases from J, with 14 bases between. The CDR3 is 16 residues long.

This clonotype has at least ten counts. This chain links TRBV19 with TRBJ2-1; perhaps D is TRBD1 or TRBD2 (6 bases each). The CDR3 has 15 residues. V shed 5 bases and J shed 4 bases, with 15 bases lying between them. Per germline, CDR1 LNHDA and CDR2 SQIVND (reference sequence). The CDR3 sequence: CASSPWGAEYNEQFF. As DNA, the CDR3 is TGTGCCAGTAGTCCCTGGGGGGCGGAGTACAATGAGCAGTTCTTC.

In this sample, this clonotype turned up many times. This chain uses TRBV7-2 with TRBJ2-7, with a weak D call TRBD1 (6 bases). CDR3 length: 16 amino acids. CDR1 is SGHTA and CDR2 is FQGNSA in the germline V gene. V was trimmed by 4 bases and J by 1 base, leaving 17 bases between them. The CDR3 DNA sequence: TGTGCCAGCAGCTCCGGTGGGGGCCTCGCTTCCTACGAGCAGTACTTC. Its translation: CASSSGGGLASYEQYF.

This clonotype was counted many times. The chain couples TRBV2 to TRBJ2-3; 8 bases agree with TRBD2. The CDR3 loop spans 15 amino acids. Germline values: CDR1 SNHLY, CDR2 FYNNEI. The ends lost 6 bases at V and 2 bases at J; junction bases unmatched: 7. Here the CDR3 reads CASRGAGEDTDTQYF. The CDR3 DNA sequence: TGTGCCAGCAGGGGAGCGGGGGAGGACACAGATACGCAGTATTTT.

This clonotype was recorded many times. The chain employs TRBV6-5 and TRBJ2-3; 16 nucleotides align to TRBD2. The CDR3 length is 16 residues. V dropped 4 bases and J dropped 4; count of bases not matched to a gene: 2. Germline CDR1 and CDR2: MNHEY and SVGAGI. The CDR3 reads CASSSGTSGGADTQYF. The CDR3 coding sequence is TGTGCCAGCAGTTCGGGGACTAGCGGGGGGGCAGATACGCAGTATTTT.

This clonotype occurred many times. V gene TRBV5-5 combines with J gene TRBJ1-3; perhaps TRBD1 as D (5 bases). This CDR3 has 19 residues. Germline lookup yields CDR1 SGHKS and CDR2 YYEKEE (reference sequence). The ends were cut back, 1 base at V and 0 bases at J, with 20 bases in the middle. The CDR3 reads CASSLYTRTQAHSGNTIYF. The CDR3 nucleotides read TGTGCCAGCAGCTTGTACACCCGTACACAGGCACACTCTGGAAACACCATATATTTT.

The V gene is TRBV20-1, the J gene TRBJ2-5; 11 bases are shared with TRBD2. This CDR3 comprises 16 residues. CDR1 and CDR2 (germline): DFQATT, SNEGSKA (reference sequence). Unmatched junction bases numbered 7, after V lost 3 bases and J lost 1 base. The CDR3 here is CSASSSGGPFQETQYF. The CDR3 region has the DNA TGCAGTGCTAGTTCTAGCGGGGGGCCGTTCCAAGAGACCCAGTACTTC.

This clonotype was detected ten times or more. This chain links TRBV6-1 with TRBJ1-1; D ambiguous. CDR3 size: 15 residues. Germline lookup yields CDR1 MNHNS and CDR2 SASEGT. V was cut by 7 bases and J by 5 bases, with 20 bases left in between. The CDR3 DNA sequence: TGTGCCAGCATGTCCGGGAGCCGAGGGCGGACTGAAGCTTTCTTT. Protein sequence: CASMSGSRGRTEAFF.

This clonotype was seen repeatedly, ten times or more. CDR3 loop: CASSSRQGNNEQFF. The CDR3 DNA is TGTGCCAGCAGTTCCCGACAGGGTAACAATGAGCAGTTCTTC. The gene calls are TRBV2 and TRBJ2-1, with TRBD1 matching 7 bases. This CDR3 region has 14 residues. The germline V gene has CDR1 SNHLY and CDR2 FYNNEI. The J segment lost 5 bases and the V segment lost 5 bases, leaving 6 bases of the junction unmatched.

At least ten counts were recorded for this clonotype. The rearrangement joins TRBV9 to TRBJ2-7; 8 nucleotides line up with TRBD2. Germline trimming cut 1 base from V and 2 bases from J; bases unmatched to any gene: 5. The CDR3 is made up of 15 amino acids. Germline CDR1 reads SGDLS; CDR2 reads YYNGEE. The DNA for the CDR3 is TGTGCCAGCAGCGTAAGGAGCGGGGGCCCCTACGAGCAGTACTTC. Amino acids: CASSVRSGGPYEQYF.

In this sample, this clonotype turned up many times. The gene calls are TRBV7-2 and TRBJ2-2; possible D gene TRBD2, 5 bases. The CDR3 length is 14 residues. Trimming pared 7 bases from V and 7 bases from J, leaving 16 bases between. CDR1 and CDR2 from the germline V gene are SGHTA and FQGNSA. The CDR3 DNA is TGTGCCAGCACCGAAACAGCGGTCCACGGGGAGCTGTTTTTT. This codes for CASTETAVHGELFF.

The CDR3 sequence: CASSRDEQFF. In DNA, the CDR3 is TGTGCCAGCTCGAGGGATGAGCAGTTCTTC. The V and J genes are TRBV12-3 or TRBV12-4 and TRBJ2-1; possible D gene TRBD2, 5 bases. Trimming stripped 8 bases from V and 8 bases from J, with 7 bases between. The CDR3 runs 10 residues.